Sequencing of this T cell receptor (beta chain) was carried out in a study of Graves' ophthalmopathy and Graves' hyperthyroidism. Amplification of TCR beta CDR3 regions used RNA transcripts. In the first round, RT-PCR was carried out with HTBI primers, and a multiplex PCR formed the second round. TCRdb reprocessed the multiplex PCR reads via MiXCR and lists one record per CDR3 protein. The profile shows just over 600,000 distinct CDR3 sequences, 22% of them singletons. This clonotype was seen only a few times. This TCR came from a woman aged 18-29 years with stable Graves' hyperthyroidism. Some clones in this sample may be carry-over from other donors' samples. The sequencing sample was made of peripheral blood.

CDR3 in amino acids: CASSSGPGREQYF. CDR3 in DNA: TGTGCCAGCAGCTCGGGCCCAGGGAGGGAGCAGTACTTC. V is TRBV7-3 and J is TRBJ2-7; TRBD2 might be the D (6 bases). The V and J ends lost 4 bases and 7 bases respectively, with 14 bases between them. Germline V gene lookup returns CDR1 SGHTA and CDR2 FQGTGA. The CDR3 sequence is 13 residues long.